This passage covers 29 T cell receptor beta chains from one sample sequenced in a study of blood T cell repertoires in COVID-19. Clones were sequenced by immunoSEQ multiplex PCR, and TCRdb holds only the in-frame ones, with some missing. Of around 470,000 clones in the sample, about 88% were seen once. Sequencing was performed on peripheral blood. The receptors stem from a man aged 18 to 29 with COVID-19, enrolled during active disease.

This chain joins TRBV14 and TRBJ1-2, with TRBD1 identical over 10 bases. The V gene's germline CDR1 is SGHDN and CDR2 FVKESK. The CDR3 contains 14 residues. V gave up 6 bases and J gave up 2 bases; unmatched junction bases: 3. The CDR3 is CASSWDRGNYGYTF. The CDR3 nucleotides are TGTGCCAGCAGTTGGGACAGGGGAAACTATGGCTACACCTTC.

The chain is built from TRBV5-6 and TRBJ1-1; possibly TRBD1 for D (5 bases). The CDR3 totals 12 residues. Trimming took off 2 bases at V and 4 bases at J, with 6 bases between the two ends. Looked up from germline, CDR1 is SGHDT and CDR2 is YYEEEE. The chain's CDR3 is CASSFGGTEAFF. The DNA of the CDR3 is TGTGCCAGCAGCTTCGGGGGCACTGAAGCTTTCTTT.

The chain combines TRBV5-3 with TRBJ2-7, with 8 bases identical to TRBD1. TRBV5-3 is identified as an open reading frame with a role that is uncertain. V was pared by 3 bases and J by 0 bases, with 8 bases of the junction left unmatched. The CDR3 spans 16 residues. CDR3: CARSSADRDSSYEQYF. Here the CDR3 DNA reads TGTGCCAGAAGCTCCGCGGACAGGGACAGCTCCTACGAGCAGTACTTC.

The chain's CDR3 is CASSDATGLAMGNEQFF. CDR3 bases: TGCGCCAGCAGTGATGCCACTGGACTAGCAATGGGGAATGAGCAGTTCTTC. The chain employs TRBV10-2 and TRBJ2-1; 8 nucleotides agree with TRBD2. The CDR3 runs 17 residues. V shed 3 bases and J 7 bases; nucleotides not matched to a gene: 14. Germline CDR1 WSHSY, CDR2 SAAADI.

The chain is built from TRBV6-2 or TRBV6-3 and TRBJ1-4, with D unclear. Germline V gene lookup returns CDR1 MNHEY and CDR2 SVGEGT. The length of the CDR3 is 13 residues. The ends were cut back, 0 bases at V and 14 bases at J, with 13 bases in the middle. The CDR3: CASSYSLAPGLFF. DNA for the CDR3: TGTGCCAGCAGTTACTCATTGGCCCCGGGGCTGTTTTTT.

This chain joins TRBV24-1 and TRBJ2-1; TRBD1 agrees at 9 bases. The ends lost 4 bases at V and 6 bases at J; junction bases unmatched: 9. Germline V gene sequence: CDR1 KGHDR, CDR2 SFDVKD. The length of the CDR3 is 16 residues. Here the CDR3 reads CATSDPTGGAGNEQFF. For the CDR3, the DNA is TGTGCCACCAGTGACCCCACAGGGGGCGCGGGCAATGAGCAGTTCTTC.

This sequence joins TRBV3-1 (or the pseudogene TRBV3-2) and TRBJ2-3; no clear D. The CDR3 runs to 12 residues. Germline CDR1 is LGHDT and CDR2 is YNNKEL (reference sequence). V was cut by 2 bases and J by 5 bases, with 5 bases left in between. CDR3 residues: CASSQLVDTQYF. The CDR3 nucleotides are TGTGCCAGCAGCCAACTCGTAGATACGCAGTATTTT.

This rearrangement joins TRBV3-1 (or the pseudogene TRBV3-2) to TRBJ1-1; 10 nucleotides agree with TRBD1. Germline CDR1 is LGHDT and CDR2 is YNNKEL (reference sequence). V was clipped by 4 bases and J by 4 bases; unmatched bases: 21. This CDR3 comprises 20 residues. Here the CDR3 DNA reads TGTGCCAGCAGCCGCCTAGGTGGGGCTAACGACAGGGGGCTGAGCACTGAAGCTTTCTTT. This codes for CASSRLGGANDRGLSTEAFF.

The CDR3 protein is CASTQSGGVNEQFF. Here the CDR3 DNA reads TGTGCCAGCACCCAAAGCGGGGGGGTCAATGAGCAGTTCTTC. The J gene is TRBJ2-1, the V gene TRBV5-4; 10 bases line up with TRBD2. The J segment lost 6 bases and the V segment lost 6 bases, leaving 6 bases of the junction unmatched. This CDR3 contains 14 residues. Germline CDR1 and CDR2: SGHNT and YYREEE (reference sequence).

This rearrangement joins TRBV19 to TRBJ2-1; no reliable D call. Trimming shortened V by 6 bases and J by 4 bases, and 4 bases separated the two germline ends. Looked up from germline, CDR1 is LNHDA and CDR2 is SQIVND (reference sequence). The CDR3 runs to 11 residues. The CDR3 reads CASSSYNEQFF. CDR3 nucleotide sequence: TGTGCCAGTAGCAGTTACAATGAGCAGTTCTTC.

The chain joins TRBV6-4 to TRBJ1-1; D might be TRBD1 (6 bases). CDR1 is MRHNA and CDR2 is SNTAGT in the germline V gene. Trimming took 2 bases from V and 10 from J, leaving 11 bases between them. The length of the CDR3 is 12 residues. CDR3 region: CASSDTTGRAFF. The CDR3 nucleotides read TGTGCCAGCAGTGACACCACAGGGAGAGCTTTCTTT.

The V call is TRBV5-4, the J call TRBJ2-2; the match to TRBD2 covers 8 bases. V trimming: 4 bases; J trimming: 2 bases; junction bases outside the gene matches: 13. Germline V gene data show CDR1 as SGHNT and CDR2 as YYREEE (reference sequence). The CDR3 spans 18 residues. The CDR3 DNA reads TGTGCCAGCAGCCCTTCCCCCGTTACTAGCGGAAACACCGGGGAGCTGTTTTTT. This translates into CASSPSPVTSGNTGELFF.

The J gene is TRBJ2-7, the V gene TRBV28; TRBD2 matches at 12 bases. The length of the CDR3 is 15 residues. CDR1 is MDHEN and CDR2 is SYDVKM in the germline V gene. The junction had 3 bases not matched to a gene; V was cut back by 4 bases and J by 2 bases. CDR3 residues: CASSSRLAGAYEQYF. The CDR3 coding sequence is TGTGCCAGCAGTTCACGACTAGCGGGGGCCTACGAGCAGTACTTC.

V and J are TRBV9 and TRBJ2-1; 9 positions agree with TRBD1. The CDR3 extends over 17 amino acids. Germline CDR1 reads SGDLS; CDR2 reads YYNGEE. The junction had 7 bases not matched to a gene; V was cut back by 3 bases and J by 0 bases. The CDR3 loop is CASSASGTGISYNEQFF. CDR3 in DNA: TGTGCCAGCAGCGCTTCCGGGACAGGGATCTCCTACAATGAGCAGTTCTTC.

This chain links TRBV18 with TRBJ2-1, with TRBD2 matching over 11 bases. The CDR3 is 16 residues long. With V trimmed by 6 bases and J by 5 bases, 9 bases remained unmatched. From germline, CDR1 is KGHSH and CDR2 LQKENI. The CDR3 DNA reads TGTGCCAGCTCCCCTATAGCGGGAGGGACAAACAATGAGCAGTTCTTC. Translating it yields CASSPIAGGTNNEQFF.

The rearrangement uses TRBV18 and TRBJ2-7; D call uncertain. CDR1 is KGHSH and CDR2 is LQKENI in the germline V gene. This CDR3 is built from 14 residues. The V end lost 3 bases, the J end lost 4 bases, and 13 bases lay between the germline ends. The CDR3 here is CASSPPTEEYEQYF. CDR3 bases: TGTGCCAGCTCACCCCCGACTGAGGAATACGAGCAGTACTTC.

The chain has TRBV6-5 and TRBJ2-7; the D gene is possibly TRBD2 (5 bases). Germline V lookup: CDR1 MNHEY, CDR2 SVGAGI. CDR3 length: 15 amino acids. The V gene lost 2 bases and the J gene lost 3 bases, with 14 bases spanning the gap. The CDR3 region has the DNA TGTGCCAGCAGTTACGTGGCGGGCGGGCTCTACGAGCAGTACTTC. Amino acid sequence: CASSYVAGGLYEQYF.

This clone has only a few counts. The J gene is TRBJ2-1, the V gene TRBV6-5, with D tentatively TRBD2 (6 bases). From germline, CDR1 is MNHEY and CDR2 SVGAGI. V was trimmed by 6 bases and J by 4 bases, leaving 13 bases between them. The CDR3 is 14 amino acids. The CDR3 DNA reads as TGTGCCAGCAGGCCGGGACTGACTTACAATGAGCAGTTCTTC. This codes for CASRPGLTYNEQFF.

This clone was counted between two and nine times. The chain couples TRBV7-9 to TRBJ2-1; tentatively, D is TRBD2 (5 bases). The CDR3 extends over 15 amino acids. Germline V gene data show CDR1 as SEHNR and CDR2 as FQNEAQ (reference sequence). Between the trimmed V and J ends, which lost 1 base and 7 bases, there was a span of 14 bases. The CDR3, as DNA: TGTGCCAGCAGCTTAGTGCTAGCTGTTCAAAATGAGCAGTTCTTC. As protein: CASSLVLAVQNEQFF. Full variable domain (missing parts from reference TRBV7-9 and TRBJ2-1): DTGVSQNPRHKITKRGQNVTFRCDPISEHNRLYWYRQTLGQGPEFLTYFQNEAQLEKSRLLSDRFSAERPKGSFSTLEIQRTEQGDSAMYLCASSLVLAVQNEQFFGPGTRLTVL.

The DNA for the CDR3 is TGTGCCAGCAGCTCTGTAGGAGAGACGCAGTATTTT. Translating it yields CASSSVGETQYF. The rearrangement joins TRBV13 to TRBJ2-3; D remains ambiguous. V was pared by 4 bases and J by 9 bases, with 11 bases between. The CDR3 consists of 12 residues. Per germline, CDR1 PRHDT and CDR2 FYEKMQ (reference sequence).

The CDR3 region has the DNA TGTGCCAGCAGCCAAGGCACTAGGGAGACCCAGTACTTC. It yields the protein CASSQGTRETQYF. The V call is TRBV14, the J call TRBJ2-5; weak D call: TRBD2 (5 bases). Germline V gene lookup returns CDR1 SGHDN and CDR2 FVKESK. This CDR3 contains 13 residues. V lost 1 base to trimming and J lost 5 bases, with 8 bases between them.

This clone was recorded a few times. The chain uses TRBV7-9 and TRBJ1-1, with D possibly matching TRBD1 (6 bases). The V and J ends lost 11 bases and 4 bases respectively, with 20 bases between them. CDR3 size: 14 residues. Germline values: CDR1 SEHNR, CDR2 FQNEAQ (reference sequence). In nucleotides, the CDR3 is TGTGCCGGACAGCCCAACTCGAAAAGCACTGAAGCTTTCTTT. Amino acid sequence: CAGQPNSKSTEAFF.

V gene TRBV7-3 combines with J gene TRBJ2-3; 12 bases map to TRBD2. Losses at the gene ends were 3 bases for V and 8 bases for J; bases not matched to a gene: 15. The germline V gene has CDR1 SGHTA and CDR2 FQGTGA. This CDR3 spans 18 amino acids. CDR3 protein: CASSFLRAGTSGFVTQYF. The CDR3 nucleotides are TGTGCCAGCAGCTTTTTGCGTGCAGGGACTAGCGGGTTTGTTACGCAGTATTTT. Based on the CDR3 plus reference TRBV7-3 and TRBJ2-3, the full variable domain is GAGVSQTPSNKVTEKGKYVELRCDPISGHTALYWYRQSLGQGPEFLIYFQGTGAADDSGLPNDRFFAVRPEGSVSTLKIQRTERGDSAVYLCASSFLRAGTSGFVTQYFGPGTRLTVL.

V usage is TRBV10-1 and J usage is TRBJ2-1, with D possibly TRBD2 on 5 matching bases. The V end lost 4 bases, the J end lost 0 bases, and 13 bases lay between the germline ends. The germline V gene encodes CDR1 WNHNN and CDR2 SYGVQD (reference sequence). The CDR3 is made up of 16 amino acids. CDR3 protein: CASSGGRGSSYNEQFF. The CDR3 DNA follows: TGCGCCAGCAGTGGTGGGAGAGGGAGCTCCTACAATGAGCAGTTCTTC.

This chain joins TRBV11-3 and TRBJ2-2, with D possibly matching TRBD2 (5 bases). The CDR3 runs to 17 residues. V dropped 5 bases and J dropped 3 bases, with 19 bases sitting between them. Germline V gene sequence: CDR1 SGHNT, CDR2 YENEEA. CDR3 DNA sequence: TGTGCCAGCAGCCCCCGACTAAACTCGACGGACACCGGGGAGCTGTTTTTT. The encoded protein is CASSPRLNSTDTGELFF.

The CDR3 coding sequence is TGTGCCAGCAGCTTAGACAGGACCGGCGTGAATTCACCCCTCCACTTT. Residues: CASSLDRTGVNSPLHF. The rearrangement joins TRBV7-2 to TRBJ1-6, with D possibly matching TRBD1 (5 bases). The CDR3 is made up of 16 amino acids. The ends were cut back, 1 base at V and 7 bases at J, with 14 bases in the middle. The germline CDR1 and CDR2 sequences are SGHTA and FQGNSA.

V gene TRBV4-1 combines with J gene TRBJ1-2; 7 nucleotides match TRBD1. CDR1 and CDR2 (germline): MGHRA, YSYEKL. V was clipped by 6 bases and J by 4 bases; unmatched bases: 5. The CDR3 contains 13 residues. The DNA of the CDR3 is TGCGCCAGCAGTCAGACAGGGATCTATGGCTACACCTTC. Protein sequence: CASSQTGIYGYTF.

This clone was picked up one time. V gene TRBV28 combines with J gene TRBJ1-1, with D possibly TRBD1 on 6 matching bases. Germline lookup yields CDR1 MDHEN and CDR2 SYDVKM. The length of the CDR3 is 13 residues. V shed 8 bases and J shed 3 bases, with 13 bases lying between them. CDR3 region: CASGRGGDTEAFF. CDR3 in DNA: TGTGCCAGCGGCAGGGGAGGGGACACTGAAGCTTTCTTT.

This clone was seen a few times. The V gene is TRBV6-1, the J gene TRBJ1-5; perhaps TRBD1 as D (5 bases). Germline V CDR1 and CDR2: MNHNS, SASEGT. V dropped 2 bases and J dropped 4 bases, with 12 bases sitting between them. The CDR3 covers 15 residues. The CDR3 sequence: CASSEYRSGNQPQHF. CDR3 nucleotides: TGTGCCAGCAGTGAATACAGGTCGGGTAATCAGCCCCAGCATTTT.